The 29 T cell receptor beta chains below were found in one sample sequenced in a study of CD8 T cells in Susac syndrome. It was with random hexamers that roughly 0.45 to 1 ug RNA was reverse transcribed. TCRdb re-derived calls from the immunoSEQ multiplex PCR reads in MiXCR, one entry per CDR3 protein. The sample includes roughly 220,000 distinct CDR3 sequences, over 90% of them seen just once. The sequenced sample was CD4+ T cells from PBMCs. The receptors were sampled from a human donor with Susac syndrome.

The rearrangement links TRBV5-4 to TRBJ1-1; D is perhaps TRBD1 (5 bases). Germline values: CDR1 SGHNT, CDR2 YYREEE (reference sequence). The CDR3 is 15 amino acids. Trimming cost V 0 bases and J 0 bases, with 9 bases left between them. CDR3 in DNA: TGTGCCAGCAGCTTGGATGGGGGGTTGAACACTGAAGCTTTCTTT. Its protein is CASSLDGGLNTEAFF.

The chain recombines TRBV5-1 with TRBJ2-5; 10 nucleotides line up with TRBD1. V shed 6 bases and J 1 base; nucleotides not matched to a gene: 9. The CDR3 runs to 16 residues. The germline gives CDR1 SGHRS, CDR2 YFSETQ. CDR3 residues: CASNVGTGDGQETQYF. The CDR3 DNA reads TGCGCCAGCAACGTTGGGACAGGGGACGGCCAAGAGACCCAGTACTTC.

Only one count was recorded for this clonotype. The CDR3, as DNA: TGTGCCAGCAGCGCGACGACCGAGAACACCGGGGAGCTGTTTTTT. It yields the protein CASSATTENTGELFF. The genes are TRBV9 and TRBJ2-2; no definite D call. Trimming stripped 3 bases from V and 1 base from J, with 10 bases between. The length of the CDR3 is 15 residues. Germline V gene lookup returns CDR1 SGDLS and CDR2 YYNGEE.

The V call is TRBV15, the J call TRBJ1-1; D not resolved. Germline CDR1 is LNHNV and CDR2 is YYDKDF (reference sequence). This CDR3 is built from 16 residues. Trimming cost V 0 bases and J 0 bases, with 11 bases left between them. The chain's CDR3 is CATSRDGGVMNTEAFF. CDR3 coding DNA: TGTGCCACCAGCAGAGATGGTGGCGTTATGAACACTGAAGCTTTCTTT.

V is TRBV15 and J is TRBJ2-5, with D possibly matching TRBD2 (5 bases). The ends were cut back, 5 bases at V and 0 bases at J, with 13 bases in the middle. The CDR3 extends over 15 amino acids. In germline, CDR1 is LNHNV, CDR2 YYDKDF (reference sequence). CDR3 sequence (DNA): TGTGCCACCAGCCCGGAGAGGAGGAACCAAGAGACCCAGTACTTC. Encoded protein: CATSPERRNQETQYF.

In DNA form, the CDR3 reads TGTGCCAGCAGTTCCTCAGGGGCAGAACCCTACGAGCAGTACTTC. Translation: CASSSSGAEPYEQYF. The chain uses TRBV27 and TRBJ2-7, with a possible D match to TRBD1 (6 bases). Trimming left V 4 bases short and J 2 bases short, with 15 bases between. This CDR3 spans 15 amino acids. The germline gives CDR1 MNHEY, CDR2 SMNVEV (reference sequence).

CDR3 loop: CASSQVPGGANEQFF. CDR3 in DNA: TGTGCCAGCAGCCAAGTCCCGGGGGGGGCCAATGAGCAGTTCTTC. The gene calls are TRBV14 and TRBJ2-1; 8 bases align to TRBD2. Germline V lookup: CDR1 SGHDN, CDR2 FVKESK. V gave up 1 base and J gave up 6 bases; unmatched junction bases: 5. The CDR3 contains 15 residues.

The CDR3 spells CASRTGAIYGYTF. In DNA, the CDR3 is TGTGCCAGCAGGACAGGGGCCATCTATGGCTACACCTTC. The rearrangement uses TRBV5-6 and TRBJ1-2, with 8 bases matching TRBD1. Germline V gene lookup returns CDR1 SGHDT and CDR2 YYEEEE. V lost 5 bases and J lost 4; bases outside the gene matches: 4. The CDR3 runs to 13 residues.

The V and J genes are TRBV28 and TRBJ2-5; D unclear. The length of the CDR3 is 14 residues. Germline CDR1 reads MDHEN; CDR2 reads SYDVKM. V lost 3 bases, J lost 5 bases, and 13 bases lay in between. The CDR3 DNA is TGTGCCAGCAGTTTTAAGTCGCTTGGGGAGACCCAGTACTTC. It is translated as CASSFKSLGETQYF.

V usage is TRBV5-4 and J usage is TRBJ2-2; D is ambiguous. Trimming stripped 0 bases from V and 6 bases from J, with 6 bases between. This CDR3 is built from 13 residues. Germline CDR1 reads SGHNT; CDR2 reads YYREEE (reference sequence). The DNA for the CDR3 is TGTGCCAGCAGCTTGGATCAGCCCGGGGAGCTGTTTTTT. Its translation is CASSLDQPGELFF. Drawing the rest from reference TRBV5-4 and TRBJ2-2, the complete variable domain is ETGVTQSPTHLIKTRGQQVTLRCSSQSGHNTVSWYQQALGQGPQFIFQYYREEENGRGNFPPRFSGLQFPNYSSELNVNALELDDSALYLCASSLDQPGELFFGEGSRLTVL.

The V and J genes are TRBV4-2 and TRBJ1-2; D gene unclear. The V end lost 2 bases, the J end lost 1 base, and 8 bases lay between the germline ends. Germline loops: CDR1 LGHNA, CDR2 YNFKEQ. CDR3 length equals 14 residues. The CDR3 DNA is TGTGCCAGCAGCCAAATGACGGATAACTATGGCTACACCTTC. Residues: CASSQMTDNYGYTF.

V gene TRBV30 combines with J gene TRBJ1-2; the D gene is possibly TRBD1 (6 bases). Trimming removed 3 bases at V and 2 bases at J, with 10 bases between. Per the germline V gene, CDR1 is GTSNPN and CDR2 is SVGIG (reference sequence). The CDR3 has 13 residues. The CDR3 is CAWSDTGNYGYTF. In nucleotides, the CDR3 is TGTGCCTGGAGCGATACAGGGAACTATGGCTACACCTTC.

The chain carries TRBV30 and TRBJ1-1; D gene ambiguous. The germline V gene has CDR1 GTSNPN and CDR2 SVGIG (reference sequence). The CDR3 loop spans 15 amino acids. V dropped 1 base and J dropped 6 bases, with 18 bases sitting between them. The CDR3 sequence: CAWSADSGPISEAFF. The CDR3 DNA reads as TGTGCCTGGAGTGCGGACTCTGGTCCCATATCTGAAGCTTTCTTT.

This clonotype occurred once. CDR3 bases: TGCAGTGCGGACCCTGCTAGCGGGGGGACCTACGAGCAGTACTTC. It encodes CSADPASGGTYEQYF. V and J are TRBV20-1 and TRBJ2-7, with 11 nucleotides matching TRBD2. V was clipped by 6 bases and J by 2 bases; unmatched bases: 9. This CDR3 region has 15 residues. In germline, CDR1 is DFQATT, CDR2 SNEGSKA (reference sequence).

V is TRBV12-2 and J is TRBJ2-2; TRBD2 was called by the table and not checked on the DNA. TRBV12-2 is designated a pseudogene. This CDR3 is built from 16 residues. CDR3 amino acids: CASRLGRDSRPGELFF. CDR3 nucleotides: TGTGCAAGTCGCTTGGGTCGGGACTCCAGGCCCGGGGAGCTGTTTTTT.

V and J are TRBV4-1 and TRBJ1-2; 9 bases match TRBD1. This CDR3 spans 15 amino acids. Germline CDR1 MGHRA, CDR2 YSYEKL. V lost 0 bases to trimming and J lost 1 base; unmatched junction nucleotides: 0. The CDR3 bases are TGCGCCAGCAGCCAAGAGACAGGGGGTAACTATGGCTACACCTTC. Translating gives CASSQETGGNYGYTF.

The V gene is TRBV9, the J gene TRBJ1-6; tentative D call: TRBD1 (5 bases). The CDR3 is 16 residues long. V gave up 3 bases and J gave up 7 bases, with 17 bases separating them. Germline V gene lookup returns CDR1 SGDLS and CDR2 YYNGEE. CDR3 nucleotides: TGTGCCAGCAGCGAGTTGGACACCACCACCAATTCACCCCTCCACTTT. Its protein is CASSELDTTTNSPLHF.

The chain employs TRBV24-1 and TRBJ2-7; D possibly corresponds to TRBD2 (6 bases). This CDR3 region has 12 residues. Germline CDR1 is KGHDR and CDR2 is SFDVKD. V was cut by 9 bases and J by 10 bases, with 18 bases left in between. The CDR3 nucleotides are TGTGCCACCTCCCGACAGACGGGGGACCAGTACTTC. Residues: CATSRQTGDQYF.

The chain uses TRBV7-2 and TRBJ2-7; perhaps TRBD2 as D (6 bases). There are 14 residues in the CDR3. Per the germline V gene, CDR1 is SGHTA and CDR2 is FQGNSA. The germline V and J ends were trimmed by 5 bases and 9 bases, with 20 bases remaining between them. The CDR3 DNA reads as TGTGCCAGCAGCGTGGGGGGTCGCAACTTCGGGCAGTACTTC. This codes for CASSVGGRNFGQYF.

This chain connects TRBV3-1 to TRBJ1-6, with D possibly matching TRBD1 (6 bases). Germline values: CDR1 LGHDT, CDR2 YNNKEL (reference sequence). The CDR3 length is 15 residues. V was cut by 1 base and J by 10 bases, with 14 bases left in between. Written as DNA, the CDR3 is TGTGCCAGCAGCCAAGTCGGGGCAGGGGAGTCACCCCTCCACTTT. It is translated as CASSQVGAGESPLHF.

The chain recombines TRBV20-1 with TRBJ1-1; unclear D gene. The CDR3 extends over 14 amino acids. Between the trimmed V and J ends, which lost 6 bases and 1 base, there was a span of 15 bases. Germline V gene lookup returns CDR1 DFQATT and CDR2 SNEGSKA (reference sequence). The CDR3 reads CSARWGRANTEAFF. CDR3 in DNA: TGCAGTGCCCGATGGGGAAGGGCGAACACTGAAGCTTTCTTT.

This clonotype was recorded only once. The DNA of the CDR3 is TGTGCCAGCAGTTTAGTGTATGAAGGGGACAGCAATCAGCCCCAGCATTTT. The encoded protein is CASSLVYEGDSNQPQHF. The chain couples TRBV27 to TRBJ1-5; possible D gene TRBD1, 5 bases. The germline V gene encodes CDR1 MNHEY and CDR2 SMNVEV (reference sequence). The length of the CDR3 is 17 residues. V was pared by 2 bases and J by 1 base, with 15 bases between.

This clonotype was found once. V usage is TRBV3-1 and J usage is TRBJ1-2, with TRBD1 as a possible D gene (6 bases). There are 15 residues in the CDR3. V lost 4 bases, J lost 5 bases, and 17 bases lay in between. CDR1 and CDR2 from the germline V gene are LGHDT and YNNKEL (reference sequence). The CDR3: CASSPTAQGTYGYTF. CDR3 sequence (DNA): TGTGCCAGCAGCCCAACCGCCCAGGGGACTTATGGCTACACCTTC.

In DNA, the CDR3 is TGTGCCTGGAGTGTAAGGGGGGGTGGTGAAAAACTGTTTTTT. Translated: CAWSVRGGGEKLFF. The rearrangement joins TRBV30 to TRBJ1-4, with D perhaps matching TRBD1 (6 bases). This CDR3 spans 14 amino acids. The germline gives CDR1 GTSNPN, CDR2 SVGIG (reference sequence). V dropped 0 bases and J dropped 7 bases, with 12 bases sitting between them.

This chain joins TRBV7-2 and TRBJ1-6, with 9 bases fitting TRBD1. CDR1 and CDR2 (germline): SGHTA, FQGNSA. V lost 2 bases and J lost 6; bases outside the gene matches: 11. The CDR3 contains 18 residues. The CDR3 loop reads CASSLYPTGTGFNSPLHF. The CDR3 DNA reads TGTGCCAGCAGCTTATATCCCACCGGGACAGGGTTTAATTCACCCCTCCACTTT.

The rearrangement links TRBV20-1 to TRBJ2-4; TRBD2 might be the D (5 bases). V lost 4 bases to trimming and J lost 5 bases, with 18 bases between them. Germline CDR1 is DFQATT and CDR2 is SNEGSKA (reference sequence). This CDR3 comprises 15 residues. The CDR3 DNA reads TGCAGTGCTAACCCCCTTAGAGGGTACGAAAACATTCAGTACTTC. It codes for CSANPLRGYENIQYF.

The chain combines TRBV30 with TRBJ1-2, with D maybe TRBD1 (6 bases). The CDR3 is made up of 13 amino acids. V lost 0 bases, J lost 8 bases, and 13 bases lay in between. CDR1 is GTSNPN, CDR2 SVGIG, per germline (reference sequence). CDR3 bases: TGTGCCTGGAGTGTATCGGGGGGGCAAGGCTACACCTTC. As protein: CAWSVSGGQGYTF.

This chain uses TRBV19 with TRBJ2-1; D remains unclear. Germline lookup yields CDR1 LNHDA and CDR2 SQIVND (reference sequence). V was trimmed by 5 bases and J by 3 bases, leaving 2 bases between them. CDR3 size: 11 residues. CDR3 amino acids: CASSLYNEQFF. The CDR3 coding sequence is TGTGCCAGTAGTCTCTACAATGAGCAGTTCTTC.

CDR3 amino acids: CAWSVDMNTEAFF. CDR3 coding DNA: TGTGCCTGGAGTGTAGATATGAACACTGAAGCTTTCTTT. The gene calls are TRBV30 and TRBJ1-1; D is unresolved. The CDR3 spans 13 residues. Per germline, CDR1 GTSNPN and CDR2 SVGIG (reference sequence). V gave up 0 bases and J gave up 0 bases, with 5 bases separating them.